This is a list of T cell receptor beta chains from one sample in a study of T cell responses to AZD1222 COVID-19 vaccine. Method: immunoSEQ multiplex PCR; TCRdb's copy keeps in-frame clones and lacks some. Altogether some 150,000 clones are present, around 90% being singletons, with the ten largest covering 1.5% to 2%. The sample here was peripheral blood, taken 28 days after the second AZD1222 dose. The receptor source for this set is an adult who received the AZD1222 COVID-19 vaccine. CDR3s include the opening cysteine and the closing phenylalanine or tryptophan. Each record gives: V gene, D gene, J gene, CDR3 protein. A D gene is named only where the DNA matches it firmly.

V: TRBV14; D: -; J: TRBJ1-1; CDR3: CASSQDWQAYTEAFF
V: TRBV11-3; D: -; J: TRBJ2-2; CDR3: CASSFYSPSGDAESGELFF
V: TRBV6-6; D: TRBD1; J: TRBJ1-1; CDR3: CASSSDRTNPRAFF
V: TRBV3-1/TRBV3-2; D: -; J: TRBJ2-1; CDR3: CASSPPSDEQFF
V: TRBV7-2; D: -; J: TRBJ1-2; CDR3: CASSLAQGGGYTF
V: TRBV4-3; D: TRBD2; J: TRBJ2-1; CDR3: CASSQDFSGSGGNEQFF
V: TRBV20-1; D: TRBD2; J: TRBJ2-5; CDR3: CSASLFASGSGETQYF
V: TRBV11-3; D: -; J: TRBJ1-2; CDR3: CASSLDYGLGPPLYGYTF
V: TRBV5-6; D: -; J: TRBJ1-2; CDR3: CASSLTGPSRYTF
V: TRBV10-3; D: TRBD1; J: TRBJ2-7; CDR3: CAISRTGTGFNEQYF